The subject of this entry is one T cell receptor (beta chain). The CDR3 has 17 residues. Germline lookup yields CDR1 MDHEN and CDR2 SYDVKM. Each CDR3 protein gets one entry in TCRdb, which reprocessed the 5' RACE reads and gives no DNA. The clone table shows 300,000 to 450,000 distinct CDR3 sequences, with the ten largest holding roughly 5.5%. This specimen belongs to a study of T cells expressing NK-cell markers. Across the study: Repertoires of TCR beta were obtained from T cells sorted as CD3+CD56+NKG2C+, CD3+CD56+NKG2C- and CD3+CD56-NKG2C+.

The rearrangement joins TRBV28 to TRBJ2-1; no DNA is available, so the TRBD2 call from TCRdb remains unchecked. This receptor was taken from a man between 18 and 69 years old in good health. The sequenced sample consisted of blood T cells: a sorted CD56 or NKG2C T cell subset, CD4+ or CD8+ T cells, or bulk PBMC T cells (not recorded which). This CDR3 is CASRVTSGARGGNEQFF. Together with reference TRBV28 and TRBJ2-1, the CDR3 gives the full variable domain: DVKVTQSSRYLVKRTGEKVFLECVQDMDHENMFWYRQDPGLGLRLIYFSYDVKMKEKGDIPEGYSVSREKKERFSLILESASTNQTSMYLCASRVTSGARGGNEQFFGPGTRLTVL.